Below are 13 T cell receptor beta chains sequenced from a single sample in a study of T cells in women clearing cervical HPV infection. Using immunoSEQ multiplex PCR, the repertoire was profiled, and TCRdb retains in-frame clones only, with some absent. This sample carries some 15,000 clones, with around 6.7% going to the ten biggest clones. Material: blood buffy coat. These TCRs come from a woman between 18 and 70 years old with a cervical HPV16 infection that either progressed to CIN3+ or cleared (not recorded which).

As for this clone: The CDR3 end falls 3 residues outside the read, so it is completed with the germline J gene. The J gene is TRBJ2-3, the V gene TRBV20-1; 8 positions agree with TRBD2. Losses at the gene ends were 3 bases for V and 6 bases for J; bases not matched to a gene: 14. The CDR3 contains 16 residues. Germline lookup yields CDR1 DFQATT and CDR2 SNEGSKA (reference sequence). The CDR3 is CSARWFGLADRDTQYF. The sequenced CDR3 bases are TGCAGTGCTAGGTGGTTTGGACTAGCCGATAGGGATACG.

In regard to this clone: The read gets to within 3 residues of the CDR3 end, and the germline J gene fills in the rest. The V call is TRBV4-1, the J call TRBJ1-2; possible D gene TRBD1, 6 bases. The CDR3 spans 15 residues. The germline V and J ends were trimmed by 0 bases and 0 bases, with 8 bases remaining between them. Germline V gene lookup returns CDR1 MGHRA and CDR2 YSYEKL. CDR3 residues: CASSQENRANYGYTF. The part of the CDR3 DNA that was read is TGCGCCAGCAGCCAAGAGAACAGGGCTAACTATGGC.

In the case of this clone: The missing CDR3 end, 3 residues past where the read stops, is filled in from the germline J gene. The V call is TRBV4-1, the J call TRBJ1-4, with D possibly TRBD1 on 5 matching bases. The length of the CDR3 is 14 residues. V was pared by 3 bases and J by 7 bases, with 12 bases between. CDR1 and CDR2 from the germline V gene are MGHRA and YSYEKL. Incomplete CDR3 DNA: TGCGCCAGCAGCCAGACAGTCTTCTCTGAAAAA. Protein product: CASSQTVFSEK. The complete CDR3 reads CASSQTVFSEKLFF.

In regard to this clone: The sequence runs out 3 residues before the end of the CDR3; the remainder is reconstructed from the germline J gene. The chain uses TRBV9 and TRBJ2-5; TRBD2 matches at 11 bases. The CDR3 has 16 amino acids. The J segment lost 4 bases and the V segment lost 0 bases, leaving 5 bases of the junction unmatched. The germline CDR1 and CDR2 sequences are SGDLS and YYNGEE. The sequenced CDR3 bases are TGTGCCAGCAGCGTAGATAGCGGGGGGGCTCTAGAGACC. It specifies CASSVDSGGALET. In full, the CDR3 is CASSVDSGGALETQYF.

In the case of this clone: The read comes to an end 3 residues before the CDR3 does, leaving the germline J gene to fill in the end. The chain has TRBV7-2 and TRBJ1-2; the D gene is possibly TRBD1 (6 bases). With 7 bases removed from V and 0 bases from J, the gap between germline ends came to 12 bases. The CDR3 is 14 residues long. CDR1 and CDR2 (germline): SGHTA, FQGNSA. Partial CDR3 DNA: TGTGCCAGCAATGAACAGGGTCCTAACTATGGC. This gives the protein CASNEQGPNYG. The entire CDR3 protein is CASNEQGPNYGYTF. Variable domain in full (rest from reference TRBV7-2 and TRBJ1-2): GAGVSQSPSNKVTEKGKDVELRCDPISGHTALYWYRQSLGQGLEFLIYFQGNSAPDKSGLPSDRFSAERTGGSVSTLTIQRTQQEDSAVYLCASNEQGPNYGYTFGSGTRLTVV.

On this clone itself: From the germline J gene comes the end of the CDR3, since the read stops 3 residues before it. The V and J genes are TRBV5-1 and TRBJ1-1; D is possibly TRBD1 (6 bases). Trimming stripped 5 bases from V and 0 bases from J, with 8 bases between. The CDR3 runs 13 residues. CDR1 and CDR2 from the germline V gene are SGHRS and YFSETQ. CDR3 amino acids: CASRGQLNTEAFF. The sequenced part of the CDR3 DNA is TGCGCCAGCAGGGGACAATTGAACACTGAA.

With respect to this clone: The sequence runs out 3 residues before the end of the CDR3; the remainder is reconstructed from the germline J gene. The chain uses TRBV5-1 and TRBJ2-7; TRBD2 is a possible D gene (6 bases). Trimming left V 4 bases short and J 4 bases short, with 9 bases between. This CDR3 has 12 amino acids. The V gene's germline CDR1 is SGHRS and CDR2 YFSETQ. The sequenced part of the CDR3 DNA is TGCGCCAGCAGCCCGGAGGGGTACGAG. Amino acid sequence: CASSPEGYE. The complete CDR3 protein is CASSPEGYEQYF.

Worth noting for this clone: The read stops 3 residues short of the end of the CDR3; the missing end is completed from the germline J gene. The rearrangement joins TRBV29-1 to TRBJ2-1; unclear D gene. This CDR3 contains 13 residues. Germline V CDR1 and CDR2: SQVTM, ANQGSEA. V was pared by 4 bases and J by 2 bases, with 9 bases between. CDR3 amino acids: CSVAKIAYNEQFF. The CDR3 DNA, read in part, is TGCAGCGTTGCTAAAATTGCCTACAATGAG.

CDR3 DNA (partial): TGTGCCAGCAGCTTAGCTTCGGATGAG. It yields the protein CASSLASDE. The whole CDR3 protein reads CASSLASDEQFF. The rearrangement joins TRBV7-9 to TRBJ2-1; D remains ambiguous. The read ends 3 residues before the CDR3 terminus; that terminus is restored from the germline J gene. The CDR3 runs to 12 residues. From germline, CDR1 is SEHNR and CDR2 FQNEAQ (reference sequence). V was shortened by 0 bases and J by 8 bases, with 5 bases between the two germline ends.

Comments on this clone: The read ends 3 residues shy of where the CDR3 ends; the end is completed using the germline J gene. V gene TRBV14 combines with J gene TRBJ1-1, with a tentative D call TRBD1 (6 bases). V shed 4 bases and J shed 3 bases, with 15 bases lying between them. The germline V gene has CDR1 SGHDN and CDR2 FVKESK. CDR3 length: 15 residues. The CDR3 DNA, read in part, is TGTGCCAGCAGCCCTTTGGGGGCAAGGGACACTGAA. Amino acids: CASSPLGARDTE. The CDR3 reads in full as CASSPLGARDTEAFF.

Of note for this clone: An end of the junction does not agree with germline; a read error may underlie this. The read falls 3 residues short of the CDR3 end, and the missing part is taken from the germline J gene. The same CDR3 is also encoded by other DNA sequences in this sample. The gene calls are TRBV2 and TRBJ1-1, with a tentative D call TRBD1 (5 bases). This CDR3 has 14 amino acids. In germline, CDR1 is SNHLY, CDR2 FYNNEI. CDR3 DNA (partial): TGTGCCAGCAGTGAAGTGGGGGGAGATACTGAG. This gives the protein CASSEVGGDTE. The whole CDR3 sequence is CASSEVGGDTEAFF. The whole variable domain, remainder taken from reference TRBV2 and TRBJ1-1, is EPEVTQTPSHQVTQMGQEVILRCVPISNHLYFYWYRQILGQKVEFLVSFYNNEISEKSEIFDDQFSVERPDGSNFTLKIRSTKLEDSAMYFCASSEVGGDTEAFFGQGTRLTVV.

The CDR3 sequence: CASSPLQGANQPQHF. CDR3 DNA, as far as it was read: TGTGCCAGCAGTCCTTTACAGGGGGCGAATCAGCCC. The rearrangement uses TRBV2 and TRBJ1-5, with 9 bases lining up with TRBD1. The read ends 3 residues before the CDR3 terminus; that terminus is restored from the germline J gene. The germline gives CDR1 SNHLY, CDR2 FYNNEI. Trimming cost V 5 bases and J 4 bases; bases outside gene matches: 6. The CDR3 spans 15 residues.

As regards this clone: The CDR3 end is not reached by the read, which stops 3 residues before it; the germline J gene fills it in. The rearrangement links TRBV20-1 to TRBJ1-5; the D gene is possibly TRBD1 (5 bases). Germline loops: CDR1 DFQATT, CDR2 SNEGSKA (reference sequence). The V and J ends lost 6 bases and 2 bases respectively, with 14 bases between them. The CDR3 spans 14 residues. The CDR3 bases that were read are TGCAGTGCCCGGACATTTTTCGGCAATCAGCCC. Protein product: CSARTFFGNQP. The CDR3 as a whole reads CSARTFFGNQPQHF.